The 3 T cell receptor beta chains below come from one sample, sequenced in a study of blood T cell repertoires in COVID-19. Profiling relied on immunoSEQ multiplex PCR, and the TCRdb table lists in-frame clones only, not all of them. This sample has some 170,000 clones, with roughly 80% found just once. Input material: peripheral blood. These receptors all come from a man between 65 and 85 years old with acute or convalescent COVID-19.

V is TRBV18 and J is TRBJ1-1, with TRBD1 matching over 11 bases. Germline V gives CDR1 KGHSH, CDR2 LQKENI. The V and J ends lost 3 bases and 4 bases, in that order; junction bases with no gene match: 10. The CDR3 totals 17 residues. CDR3 region: CASSPRGIGTGGTEAFF. For the CDR3, the DNA is TGTGCCAGCTCACCCCGGGGAATCGGGACAGGGGGCACTGAAGCTTTCTTT.

CDR3 coding DNA: TGTGCCAGTAGTATTACCAGGGCGGAACAGCCCCAGCATTTT. Translation: CASSITRAEQPQHF. The chain joins TRBV19 to TRBJ1-5, with D tentatively TRBD1 (5 bases). Per germline, CDR1 LNHDA and CDR2 SQIVND (reference sequence). V was cut by 3 bases and J by 7 bases, with 13 bases left in between. This CDR3 is 14 amino acids long.

This chain connects TRBV6-5 to TRBJ1-5; possible D gene TRBD1, 6 bases. Germline V gives CDR1 MNHEY, CDR2 SVGAGI. The CDR3 spans 15 residues. The V end lost 10 bases, the J end lost 1 base, and 17 bases lay between the germline ends. CDR3 DNA sequence: TGTGCCATCCTCTCGGGACAACTAAGCAATCAGCCCCAGCATTTT. Protein sequence: CAILSGQLSNQPQHF.